Presented here are 27 T cell receptor beta chains from one specimen sequenced in a study of high-grade serous ovarian cancer treatment subgroups (dated by TCRdb to about 2021). Tumor samples were obtained before definitive surgery or chemotherapy. The method was the immunoSEQ multiplex PCR assay. TCRdb obtained this table from immuneACCESS and retained in-frame rearrangements with V and J assigned. These tables miss some clones; where compared with another copy, unresolved V genes account for less than half of the shortfall, and the remainder is unexplained. The sample includes about 6,600 clones, with 70% to 80% observed a single time. The top ten hold 6.5% to 8.5% of the sample. Sequenced material: tumor tissue. The receptors originated from a human donor with high-grade serous ovarian cancer.

The rearrangement links TRBV4-3 to TRBJ2-1; 7 bases are shared with TRBD2. This CDR3 region has 18 residues. The germline V gene has CDR1 LGHNA and CDR2 YSLEER. Germline trimming cut 0 bases from V and 9 bases from J; bases unmatched to any gene: 17. CDR3 DNA: TGCGCCAGCAGCCAAGATGTTTTGCCCGGCGGGAGTAGCGGTGAGCAGTTCTTC. Encoded protein: CASSQDVLPGGSSGEQFF.

This chain uses TRBV5-6 with TRBJ1-3, with D unclear. The V end was cut by 4 bases, the J end by 4 bases, with 15 bases between. Germline lookup yields CDR1 SGHDT and CDR2 YYEEEE. This CDR3 region has 15 residues. The CDR3 is CASSRQGFQGNTIYF. CDR3 sequence (DNA): TGTGCCAGCAGCAGACAAGGGTTCCAGGGAAACACCATATATTTT.

The rearrangement uses TRBV13 and TRBJ1-5, with TRBD1 identical over 8 bases. CDR3 size: 16 residues. Trimming at V came to 0 bases and at J to 3 bases, leaving 4 bases not matched to a gene. Germline V gene lookup returns CDR1 PRHDT and CDR2 FYEKMQ (reference sequence). The CDR3 DNA sequence: TGTGCCAGCAGCTTAGGACAGGGGGTACCCAATCAGCCCCAGCATTTT. Amino acids: CASSLGQGVPNQPQHF.

V usage is TRBV6-1 and J usage is TRBJ1-4, with unresolved D. CDR1 is MNHNS, CDR2 SASEGT, per germline. Between the trimmed V and J ends, which lost 6 bases and 6 bases, there was a span of 14 bases. The CDR3 contains 14 residues. CDR3 sequence reads: CASRGDQLYEKLFF. Here the CDR3 DNA reads TGTGCCAGCAGGGGTGATCAATTGTATGAAAAACTGTTTTTT.

The gene calls are TRBV7-3 and TRBJ2-5; 7 bases are shared with TRBD2. V was clipped by 3 bases and J by 5 bases; unmatched bases: 3. Germline CDR1 reads SGHTA; CDR2 reads FQGTGA. The CDR3 covers 13 residues. The CDR3 nucleotides are TGTGCCAGCAGCTTGGGAGCGGGGGAGACCCAGTACTTC. The encoded protein is CASSLGAGETQYF.

This chain connects TRBV5-6 to TRBJ2-7, with no clear D. Germline values: CDR1 SGHDT, CDR2 YYEEEE. Trimming took off 4 bases at V and 5 bases at J, with 10 bases between the two ends. The CDR3 sequence is 12 residues long. DNA for the CDR3: TGTGCCAGCAGCCCAGGAGTGGACGAGCAGTACTTC. It encodes CASSPGVDEQYF.

The gene calls are TRBV6-1 and TRBJ2-1; D may be TRBD1 (9 bases). V shed 5 bases and J shed 10 bases, with 18 bases lying between them. Germline V gene sequence: CDR1 MNHNS, CDR2 SASEGT. The CDR3 totals 14 residues. In DNA, the CDR3 is TGTGCCAGCAGTACAGGGGGCGCGGGGGGAGAGCAGTTCTTC. It yields the protein CASSTGGAGGEQFF.

About this clone itself: The sample holds other DNA sequences that translate to the same CDR3. This sequence joins TRBV6-6 and TRBJ2-2; 10 bases are a match to TRBD2. CDR1 is MNHNY, CDR2 SVGAGI, per germline (reference sequence). J gave up 3 bases and V 2 bases, and 3 bases lay outside the gene matches. The CDR3 runs 16 residues. CDR3 nucleotide sequence: TGTGCCAGCAGTTACACGAGCGGGAGGGACACCGGGGAGCTGTTTTTT. Its protein is CASSYTSGRDTGELFF.

The J gene is TRBJ2-3, the V gene TRBV5-4; 11 bases match TRBD2. In germline, CDR1 is SGHNT, CDR2 YYREEE (reference sequence). Germline trimming cut 5 bases from V and 2 bases from J; bases unmatched to any gene: 16. CDR3 length: 19 amino acids. CDR3 DNA sequence: TGTGCCAGCAGGTTCTCGGGACTAGCGGATGTCTTAGTCACAGATACGCAGTATTTT. It encodes CASRFSGLADVLVTDTQYF.

The J gene is TRBJ2-7, the V gene TRBV11-3, with D unresolved. This CDR3 is built from 18 residues. V shed 0 bases and J shed 2 bases, with 20 bases lying between them. Germline CDR1 reads SGHNT; CDR2 reads YENEEA. For the CDR3, the DNA is TGTGCCAGCAGCTTAGATCAGTTTGGCACCCCGGGCACCTACGAGCAGTACTTC. It codes for CASSLDQFGTPGTYEQYF.

The rearrangement links TRBV7-9 to TRBJ1-1; no clear D. Germline assignment: CDR1 SEHNR and CDR2 FQNEAQ (reference sequence). CDR3 size: 14 residues. V was cut by 7 bases and J by 3 bases, with 15 bases left in between. The CDR3 is CASNRRELDTEAFF. CDR3 coding DNA: TGTGCCAGCAACCGGAGGGAGTTGGACACTGAAGCTTTCTTT.

This chain's CDR3 is CASSLVGGLGGQPQHF. CDR3 coding DNA: TGTGCCAGCAGCTTAGTCGGGGGCCTCGGAGGTCAGCCCCAGCATTTT. The chain uses TRBV11-2 and TRBJ1-5; D is possibly TRBD1 (6 bases). The CDR3 totals 16 residues. Trimming stripped 1 base from V and 6 bases from J, with 16 bases between. The V gene's germline CDR1 is SGHAT and CDR2 FQNNGV.

The gene calls are TRBV4-1 and TRBJ2-7, with TRBD2 matching 10 bases. V shed 3 bases, J shed 2 bases, and the junction held 4 bases outside the gene matches. Germline V gene data show CDR1 as MGHRA and CDR2 as YSYEKL. The CDR3 totals 15 residues. The CDR3 DNA follows: TGCGCCAGCAGCCAGGGCCTAGCGGGAGCCTACGAGCAGTACTTC. It specifies CASSQGLAGAYEQYF.

The rearrangement links TRBV18 to TRBJ2-7; D perhaps matches TRBD1 (6 bases). V lost 3 bases and J 3 bases, leaving 15 bases between the germline ends. Germline V gene data show CDR1 as KGHSH and CDR2 as LQKENI. The CDR3 is 15 residues long. CDR3 amino acids: CASSPKRQVSYEQYF. DNA of the CDR3: TGTGCCAGCTCACCCAAGCGACAGGTGAGCTACGAGCAGTACTTC.

This chain joins TRBV11-3 and TRBJ1-1; D is uncertain. V was pared by 3 bases and J by 6 bases, with 14 bases between. CDR3 length equals 14 residues. From germline, CDR1 is SGHNT and CDR2 YENEEA. In nucleotides, the CDR3 is TGTGCCAGCAGCTTTCCAGGACCAACGGCTGAAGCTTTCTTT. Protein: CASSFPGPTAEAFF.

The genes are TRBV11-2 and TRBJ2-1; no clear D gene. The CDR3 has 13 residues. Trimming took off 0 bases at V and 10 bases at J, with 10 bases between the two ends. Looked up from germline, CDR1 is SGHAT and CDR2 is FQNNGV. CDR3: CASSLDSAREQFF. Written as DNA, the CDR3 is TGTGCCAGCAGCTTAGATTCCGCCCGGGAGCAGTTCTTC.

The V gene is TRBV11-3, the J gene TRBJ2-1, with no clear D. The CDR3 loop spans 19 amino acids. Germline V lookup: CDR1 SGHNT, CDR2 YENEEA. V shed 1 base and J shed 8 bases, with 27 bases lying between them. The CDR3 region has the DNA TGTGCCAGCAGCTTAGTCATGTTATTCGCGACCCCCCCGAGTTATGAGCAGTTCTTC. This codes for CASSLVMLFATPPSYEQFF. Variable domain in full (rest from reference TRBV11-3 and TRBJ2-1): EAGVVQSPRYKIIEKKQPVAFWCNPISGHNTLYWYLQNLGQGPELLIRYENEEAVDDSQLPKDRFSAERLKGVDSTLKIQPAELGDSAVYLCASSLVMLFATPPSYEQFFGPGTRLTVL.

This rearrangement joins TRBV10-3 to TRBJ2-5, with TRBD2 matching 11 bases. CDR3 length equals 15 residues. The J segment lost 5 bases and the V segment lost 2 bases, leaving 4 bases of the junction unmatched. The germline gives CDR1 ENHRY, CDR2 SYGVKD. DNA for the CDR3: TGTGCCATCAGTGAGACTAGCGGGAGTGGGGAGACCCAGTACTTC. Its translation: CAISETSGSGETQYF.

The chain employs TRBV4-1 and TRBJ2-5; 10 bases are shared with TRBD1. The J call is in doubt because the DNA end fits TRBJ2-7 better. Germline V lookup: CDR1 MGHRA, CDR2 YSYEKL. This CDR3 is 12 amino acids long. CDR3 in DNA: TGCGCCAGCGGGACAGGGGCCTACGAGCAGTACTTC. Its protein is CASGTGAYEQYF.

This chain connects TRBV5-4 to TRBJ2-2, with D unresolved. The V and J ends lost 4 bases and 2 bases respectively, with 6 bases between them. This CDR3 is 13 amino acids long. Germline V gives CDR1 SGHNT, CDR2 YYREEE (reference sequence). The CDR3 protein is CASSLTNTGELFF. CDR3 nucleotide sequence: TGTGCCAGCAGCCTTACAAACACCGGGGAGCTGTTTTTT. Drawing the rest from reference TRBV5-4 and TRBJ2-2, the complete variable domain is ETGVTQSPTHLIKTRGQQVTLRCSSQSGHNTVSWYQQALGQGPQFIFQYYREEENGRGNFPPRFSGLQFPNYSSELNVNALELDDSALYLCASSLTNTGELFFGEGSRLTVL.

J is TRBJ2-3 and V is TRBV2, with 12 nucleotides matching TRBD2. The length of the CDR3 is 16 residues. Germline V gene sequence: CDR1 SNHLY, CDR2 FYNNEI. Losses at the gene ends were 6 bases for V and 3 bases for J; bases not matched to a gene: 7. CDR3 coding DNA: TGTGCCAGCAGGCACGGACTAGCGGGGAAAACAGATACGCAGTATTTT. Its translation is CASRHGLAGKTDTQYF.

V is TRBV7-2 and J is TRBJ2-7; D may be TRBD2 (5 bases). V dropped 5 bases and J dropped 4 bases, with 12 bases sitting between them. Germline loops: CDR1 SGHTA, CDR2 FQGNSA. The CDR3 is 13 amino acids. The CDR3 protein is CASSVSQRYEQYF. In DNA, the CDR3 is TGTGCCAGCAGCGTGAGCCAGCGGTACGAGCAGTACTTC.

V gene TRBV28 combines with J gene TRBJ1-2, with D uncertain. V lost 5 bases and J 6 bases, leaving 19 bases between the germline ends. Germline values: CDR1 MDHEN, CDR2 SYDVKM. The CDR3 consists of 15 residues. CDR3: CASSLSWGGSHGYTF. Written as DNA, the CDR3 is TGTGCCAGCAGTCTCTCGTGGGGAGGATCGCATGGCTACACCTTC.

This sequence joins TRBV7-2 and TRBJ1-5; D is uncertain. The V gene lost 4 bases and the J gene lost 5 bases, with 6 bases spanning the gap. The germline V gene encodes CDR1 SGHTA and CDR2 FQGNSA. The CDR3 sequence is 12 residues long. Here the CDR3 reads CASSSPDQPQHF. The CDR3 DNA reads as TGTGCCAGCAGCTCCCCCGATCAGCCCCAGCATTTT.

By share, this clone ranks as large. The rearrangement joins TRBV4-1 to TRBJ2-7; TRBD2 aligns across 8 bases. Per the germline V gene, CDR1 is MGHRA and CDR2 is YSYEKL. The CDR3 consists of 15 residues. Trimming cost V 5 bases and J 2 bases; bases outside gene matches: 8. CDR3 sequence reads: CASSALAGGPYEQYF. The CDR3 DNA follows: TGCGCCAGCAGCGCCCTAGCGGGCGGTCCCTACGAGCAGTACTTC.

The V call is TRBV6-6, the J call TRBJ2-1, with 11 bases lining up with TRBD2. V gave up 2 bases and J gave up 4 bases; unmatched junction bases: 1. CDR3 size: 15 residues. Germline CDR1 and CDR2: MNHNY and SVGAGI (reference sequence). CDR3 residues: CASSYGTSGYNEQFF. DNA of the CDR3: TGTGCCAGCAGTTACGGGACTAGCGGTTACAATGAGCAGTTCTTC.

The chain uses TRBV19 and TRBJ2-5; 8 bases align to TRBD2. The germline CDR1 and CDR2 sequences are LNHDA and SQIVND (reference sequence). The trim removed 4 bases at V and 4 bases at J, leaving 2 bases unmatched. The CDR3 extends over 13 amino acids. The CDR3 nucleotides read TGTGCCAGTAGTAGCCTAGCGGGAGAGACCCAGTACTTC. This translates into CASSSLAGETQYF.